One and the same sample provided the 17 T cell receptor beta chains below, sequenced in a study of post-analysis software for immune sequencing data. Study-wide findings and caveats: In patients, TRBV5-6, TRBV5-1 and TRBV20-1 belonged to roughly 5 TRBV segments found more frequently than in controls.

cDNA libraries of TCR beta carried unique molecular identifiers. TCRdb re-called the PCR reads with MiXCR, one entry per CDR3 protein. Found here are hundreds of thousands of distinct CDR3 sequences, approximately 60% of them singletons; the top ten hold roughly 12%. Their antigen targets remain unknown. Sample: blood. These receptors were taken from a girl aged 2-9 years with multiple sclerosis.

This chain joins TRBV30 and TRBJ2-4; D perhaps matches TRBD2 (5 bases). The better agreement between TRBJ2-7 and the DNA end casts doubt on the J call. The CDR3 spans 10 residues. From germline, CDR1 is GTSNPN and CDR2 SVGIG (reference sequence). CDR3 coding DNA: TGTGCCTATGGACTCTACGAGCAGTACTTC. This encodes CAYGLYEQYF.

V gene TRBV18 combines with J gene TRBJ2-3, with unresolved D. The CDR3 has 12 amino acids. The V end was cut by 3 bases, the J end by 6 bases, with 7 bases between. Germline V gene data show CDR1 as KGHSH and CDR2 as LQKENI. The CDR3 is CASSPKEDTQYF. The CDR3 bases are TGTGCCAGCTCACCGAAAGAGGATACGCAGTATTTT. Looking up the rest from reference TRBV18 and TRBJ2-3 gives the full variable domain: NAGVMQNPRHLVRRRGQEARLRCSPMKGHSHVYWYRQLPEEGLKFMVYLQKENIIDESGMPKERFSAEFPKEGPSILRIQQVVRGDSAAYFCASSPKEDTQYFGPGTRLTVL.

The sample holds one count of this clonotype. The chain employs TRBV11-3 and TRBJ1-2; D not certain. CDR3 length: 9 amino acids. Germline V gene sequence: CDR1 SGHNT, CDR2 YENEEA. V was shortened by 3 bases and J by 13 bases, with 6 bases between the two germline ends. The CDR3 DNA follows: TGTGCCAGCAGCTTCTCCGGCACCTTC. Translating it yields CASSFSGTF. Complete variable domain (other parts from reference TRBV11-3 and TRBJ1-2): EAGVVQSPRYKIIEKKQPVAFWCNPISGHNTLYWYLQNLGQGPELLIRYENEEAVDDSQLPKDRFSAERLKGVDSTLKIQPAELGDSAVYLCASSFSGTFGSGTRLTVV.

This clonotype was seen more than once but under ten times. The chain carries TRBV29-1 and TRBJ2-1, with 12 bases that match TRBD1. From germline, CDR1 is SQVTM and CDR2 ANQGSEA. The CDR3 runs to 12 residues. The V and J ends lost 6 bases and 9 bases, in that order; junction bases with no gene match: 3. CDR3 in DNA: TGCAGCGTGGGACAGGGGGCGAGTGAGCAGTTCTTC. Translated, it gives CSVGQGASEQFF.

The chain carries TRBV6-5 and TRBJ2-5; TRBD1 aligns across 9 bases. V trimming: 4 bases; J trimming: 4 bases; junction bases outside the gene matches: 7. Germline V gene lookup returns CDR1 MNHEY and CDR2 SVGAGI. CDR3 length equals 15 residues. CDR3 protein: CASSSKGQGPETQYF. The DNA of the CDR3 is TGTGCCAGCAGTTCGAAGGGACAGGGCCCAGAGACCCAGTACTTC.

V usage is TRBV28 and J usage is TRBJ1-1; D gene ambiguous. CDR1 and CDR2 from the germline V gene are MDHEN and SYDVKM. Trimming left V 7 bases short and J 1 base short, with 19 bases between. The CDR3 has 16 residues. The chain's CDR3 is CASNPYPGPGNTEAFF. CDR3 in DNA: TGTGCCAGCAACCCATATCCGGGCCCGGGGAACACTGAAGCTTTCTTT. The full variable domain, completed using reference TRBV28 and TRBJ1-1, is DVKVTQSSRYLVKRTGEKVFLECVQDMDHENMFWYRQDPGLGLRLIYFSYDVKMKEKGDIPEGYSVSREKKERFSLILESASTNQTSMYLCASNPYPGPGNTEAFFGQGTRLTVV.

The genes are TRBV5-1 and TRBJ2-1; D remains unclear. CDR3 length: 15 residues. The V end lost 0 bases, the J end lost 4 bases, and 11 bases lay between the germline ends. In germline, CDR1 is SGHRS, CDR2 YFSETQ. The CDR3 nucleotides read TGCGCCAGCAGCTTGGATGGGGTGGGATACAATGAGCAGTTCTTC. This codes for CASSLDGVGYNEQFF. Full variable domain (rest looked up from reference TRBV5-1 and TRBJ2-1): KAGVTQTPRYLIKTRGQQVTLSCSPISGHRSVSWYQQTPGQGLQFLFEYFSETQRNKGNFPGRFSGRQFSNSRSEMNVSTLELGDSALYLCASSLDGVGYNEQFFGPGTRLTVL.

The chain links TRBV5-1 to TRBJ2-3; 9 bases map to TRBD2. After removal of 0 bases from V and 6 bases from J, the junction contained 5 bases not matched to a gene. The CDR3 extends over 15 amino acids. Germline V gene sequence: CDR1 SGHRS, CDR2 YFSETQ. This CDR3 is CASSLALAGPDTQYF. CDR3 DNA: TGCGCCAGCAGCTTGGCACTAGCGGGCCCTGATACGCAGTATTTT.

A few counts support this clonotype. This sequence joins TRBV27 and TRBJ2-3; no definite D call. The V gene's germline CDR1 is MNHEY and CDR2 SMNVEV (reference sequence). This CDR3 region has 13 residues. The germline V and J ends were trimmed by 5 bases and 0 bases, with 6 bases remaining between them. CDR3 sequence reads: CASSIHSTDTQYF. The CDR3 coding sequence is TGTGCCAGCAGTATCCACAGCACAGATACGCAGTATTTT.

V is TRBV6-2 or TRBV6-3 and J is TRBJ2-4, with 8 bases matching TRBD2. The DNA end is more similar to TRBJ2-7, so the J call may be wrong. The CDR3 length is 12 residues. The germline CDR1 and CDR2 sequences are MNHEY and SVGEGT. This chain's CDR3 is CASRNGGGEQYF. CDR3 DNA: TGTGCCAGCAGAAACGGGGGGGGCGAGCAGTACTTC.

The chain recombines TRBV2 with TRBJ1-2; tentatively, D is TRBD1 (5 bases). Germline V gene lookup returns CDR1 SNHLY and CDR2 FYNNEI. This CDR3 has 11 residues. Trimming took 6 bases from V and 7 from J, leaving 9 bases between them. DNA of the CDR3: TGTGCCAGCAGACAGGAGGGTGGCTACACCTTC. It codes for CASRQEGGYTF.

The CDR3 DNA reads as TGTGCCAGCAGTCGTCTAGCGGGGGGGTCCAATGAGCAGTTCTTC. As protein: CASSRLAGGSNEQFF. The chain combines TRBV28 with TRBJ2-1; 12 nucleotides line up with TRBD2. Trimming at V came to 5 bases and at J to 6 bases, leaving 5 bases not matched to a gene. In germline, CDR1 is MDHEN, CDR2 SYDVKM. This CDR3 is built from 15 residues. The variable domain in full, completed from reference TRBV28 and TRBJ2-1, reads DVKVTQSSRYLVKRTGEKVFLECVQDMDHENMFWYRQDPGLGLRLIYFSYDVKMKEKGDIPEGYSVSREKKERFSLILESASTNQTSMYLCASSRLAGGSNEQFFGPGTRLTVL.

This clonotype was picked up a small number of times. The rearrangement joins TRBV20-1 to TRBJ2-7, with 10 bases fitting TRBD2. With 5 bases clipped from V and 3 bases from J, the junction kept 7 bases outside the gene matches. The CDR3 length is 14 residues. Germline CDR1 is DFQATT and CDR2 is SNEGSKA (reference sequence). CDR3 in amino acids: CSAGGLADIYEQYF. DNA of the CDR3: TGCAGTGCTGGAGGACTAGCGGACATCTACGAGCAGTACTTC.

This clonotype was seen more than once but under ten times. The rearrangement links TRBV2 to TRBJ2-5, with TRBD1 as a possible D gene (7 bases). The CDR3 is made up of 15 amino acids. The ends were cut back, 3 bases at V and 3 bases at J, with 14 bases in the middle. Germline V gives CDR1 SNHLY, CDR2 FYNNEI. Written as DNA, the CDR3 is TGTGCCAGCAGTGAGTACAGGGGAGGAGAAGAGACCCAGTACTTC. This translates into CASSEYRGGEETQYF.

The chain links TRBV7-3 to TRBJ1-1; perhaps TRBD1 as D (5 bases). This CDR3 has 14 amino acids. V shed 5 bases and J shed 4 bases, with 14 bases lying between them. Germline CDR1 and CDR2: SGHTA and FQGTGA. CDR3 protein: CASSPVGDTTEAFF. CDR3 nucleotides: TGTGCCAGCAGCCCCGTGGGGGATACCACTGAAGCTTTCTTT.

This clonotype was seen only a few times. The CDR3 reads CASSLRASGTQETQYF. The CDR3 DNA reads TGTGCCAGCAGTTTAAGGGCTAGCGGGACCCAAGAGACCCAGTACTTC. This chain connects TRBV12-3 or TRBV12-4 to TRBJ2-5, with TRBD2 matching 9 bases. This CDR3 is built from 16 residues. Unmatched junction bases numbered 5, after V lost 2 bases and J lost 1 base.

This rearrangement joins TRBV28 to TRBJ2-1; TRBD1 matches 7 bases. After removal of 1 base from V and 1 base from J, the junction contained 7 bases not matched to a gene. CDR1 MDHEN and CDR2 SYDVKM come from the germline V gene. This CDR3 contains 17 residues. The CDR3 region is CASSLLAGTESYNEQFF. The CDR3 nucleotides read TGTGCCAGCAGTTTATTGGCCGGGACAGAGTCCTACAATGAGCAGTTCTTC.